Sequencing of this TCR beta chain was carried out in a study of Ad26.COV2.S vaccination and SARS-CoV-2 variants. About the research overall: It was the COV1001 Ad26.COV2.S trial arm that included the donor. Intramuscular Ad26.COV2.S at 5x10^10 or 1x10^11 viral particles.

The repertoire was sequenced with immunoSEQ multiplex PCR; TCRdb's copy has only in-frame clones and lacks some. The sample gives 300,000 to 400,000 clones, roughly 84% of which show up once; 3.4% is in the top ten. With respect to this clone: The antigen remains undetermined.

The CDR3 is made up of 15 amino acids. The germline gives CDR1 KGHSH, CDR2 LQKENI. Trimming took 3 bases from V and 10 from J; bases not matched to a gene: 6. Study results and caveats: Substantial breadth was reported for post-vaccination spike-specific CD8+ and CD4+ T cells.

Treatment indicated: roughly 20 received Ad26.COV2.S at low or high dose, single or two shots; about 5 received placebo; per-sample allocation not given. Day 63 after the first vaccine or placebo injection was the time point for sampling. A Boston adult aged 18-55 years was the donor. The clonotype was recovered from a person between 18 and 59 years old who received the Ad26.COV2.S COVID-19 vaccine or a placebo. The rearrangement links TRBV18 to TRBJ2-1; 13 nucleotides agree with TRBD2. The sequenced sample was peripheral blood, obtained in a trial of Ad26.COV2.S vaccine versus placebo. For the CDR3, the DNA is TGTGCCAGCTCACCTATTGCACTAGCGGGGGGGGAGCAGTTCTTC. This gives the protein CASSPIALAGGEQFF. Full variable domain (outside the CDR3, taken from reference TRBV18 and TRBJ2-1): NAGVMQNPRHLVRRRGQEARLRCSPMKGHSHVYWYRQLPEEGLKFMVYLQKENIIDESGMPKERFSAEFPKEGPSILRIQQVVRGDSAAYFCASSPIALAGGEQFFGPGTRLTVL.